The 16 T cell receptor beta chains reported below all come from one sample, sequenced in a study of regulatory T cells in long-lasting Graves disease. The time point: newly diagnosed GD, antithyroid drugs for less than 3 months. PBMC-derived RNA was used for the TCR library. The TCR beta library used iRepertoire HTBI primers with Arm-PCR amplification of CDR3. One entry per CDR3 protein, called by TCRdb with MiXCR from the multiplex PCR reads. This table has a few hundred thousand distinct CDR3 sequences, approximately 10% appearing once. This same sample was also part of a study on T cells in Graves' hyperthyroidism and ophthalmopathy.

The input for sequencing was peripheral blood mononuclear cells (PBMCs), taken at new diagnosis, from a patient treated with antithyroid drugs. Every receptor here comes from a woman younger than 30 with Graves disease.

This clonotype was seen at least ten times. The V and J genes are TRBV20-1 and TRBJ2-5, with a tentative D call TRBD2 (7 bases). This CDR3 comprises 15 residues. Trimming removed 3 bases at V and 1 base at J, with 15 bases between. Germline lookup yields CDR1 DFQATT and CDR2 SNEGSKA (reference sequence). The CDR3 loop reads CSASGGRGTQETQYF. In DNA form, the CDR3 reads TGCAGTGCTAGTGGGGGGCGGGGGACCCAAGAGACCCAGTACTTC.

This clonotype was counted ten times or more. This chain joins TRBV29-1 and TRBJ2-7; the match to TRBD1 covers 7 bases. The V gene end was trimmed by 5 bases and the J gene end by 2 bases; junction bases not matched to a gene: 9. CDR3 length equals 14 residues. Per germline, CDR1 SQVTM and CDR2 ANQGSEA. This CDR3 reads CSVSLTGNTYEQYF. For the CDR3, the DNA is TGCAGCGTTTCCCTGACAGGGAATACCTACGAGCAGTACTTC.

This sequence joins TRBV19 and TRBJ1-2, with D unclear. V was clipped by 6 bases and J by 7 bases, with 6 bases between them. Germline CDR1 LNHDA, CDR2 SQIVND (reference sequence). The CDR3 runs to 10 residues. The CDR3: CASREIGYTF. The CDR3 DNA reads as TGTGCCAGTAGAGAAATTGGCTACACCTTC.

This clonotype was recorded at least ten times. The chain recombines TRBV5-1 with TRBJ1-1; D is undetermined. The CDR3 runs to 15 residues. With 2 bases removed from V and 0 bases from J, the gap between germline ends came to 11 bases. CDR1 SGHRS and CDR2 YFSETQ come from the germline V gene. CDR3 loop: CASSFQTPVNTEAFF. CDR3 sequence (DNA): TGCGCCAGCAGCTTCCAGACACCAGTGAACACTGAAGCTTTCTTT.

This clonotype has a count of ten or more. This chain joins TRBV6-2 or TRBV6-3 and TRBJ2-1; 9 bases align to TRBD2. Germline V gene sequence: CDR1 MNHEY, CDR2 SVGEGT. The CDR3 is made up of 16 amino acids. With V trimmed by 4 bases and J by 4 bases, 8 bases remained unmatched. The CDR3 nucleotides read TGTGCCAGCAGTTGGGGAAGACTAGCGGCTTACAATGAGCAGTTCTTC. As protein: CASSWGRLAAYNEQFF.

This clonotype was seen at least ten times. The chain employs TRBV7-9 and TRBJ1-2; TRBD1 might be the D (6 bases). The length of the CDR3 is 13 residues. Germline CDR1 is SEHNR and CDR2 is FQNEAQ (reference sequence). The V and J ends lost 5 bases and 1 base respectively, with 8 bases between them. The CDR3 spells CASSGQINYGYTF. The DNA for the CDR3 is TGTGCCAGCAGCGGACAGATTAACTATGGCTACACCTTC. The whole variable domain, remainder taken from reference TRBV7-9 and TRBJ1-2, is DTGVSQNPRHKITKRGQNVTFRCDPISEHNRLYWYRQTLGQGPEFLTYFQNEAQLEKSRLLSDRFSAERPKGSFSTLEIQRTEQGDSAMYLCASSGQINYGYTFGSGTRLTVV.

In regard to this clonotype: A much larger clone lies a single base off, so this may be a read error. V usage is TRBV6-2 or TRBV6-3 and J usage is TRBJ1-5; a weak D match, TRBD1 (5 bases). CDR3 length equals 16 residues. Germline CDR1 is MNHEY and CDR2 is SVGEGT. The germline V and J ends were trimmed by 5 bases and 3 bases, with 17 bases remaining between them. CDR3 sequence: CASSHRRQGYNQPQHF. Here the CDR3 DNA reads TGTGCCAGCAGTCACAGGAGGCAGGGTTACAATCAGCCCCAGCATTTT.

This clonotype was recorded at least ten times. CDR3 coding DNA: TGTGCCAGCAGCGTAATCCGGACAGGGGGCTACGAGCAGTACGTC. Encoded protein: CASSVIRTGGYEQYV. The V and J genes are TRBV9 and TRBJ2-7; 10 bases match TRBD1. V dropped 1 base and J dropped 3; count of bases not matched to a gene: 4. The length of the CDR3 is 15 residues. The germline gives CDR1 SGDLS, CDR2 YYNGEE.

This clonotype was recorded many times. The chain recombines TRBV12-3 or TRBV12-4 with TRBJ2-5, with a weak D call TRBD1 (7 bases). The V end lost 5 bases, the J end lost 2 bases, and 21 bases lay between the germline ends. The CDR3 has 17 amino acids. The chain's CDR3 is CASSRPGGQSPQETQYF. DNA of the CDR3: TGTGCCAGCAGTCGTCCAGGGGGGCAATCTCCTCAAGAGACCCAGTACTTC.

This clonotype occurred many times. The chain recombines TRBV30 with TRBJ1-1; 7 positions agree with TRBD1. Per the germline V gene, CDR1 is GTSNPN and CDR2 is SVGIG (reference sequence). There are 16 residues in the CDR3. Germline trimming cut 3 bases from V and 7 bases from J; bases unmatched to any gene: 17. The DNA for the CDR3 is TGTGCCTGGAGGGGCTCTCTTGCGGGACAGAGAAATGAAGCTTTCTTT. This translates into CAWRGSLAGQRNEAFF.

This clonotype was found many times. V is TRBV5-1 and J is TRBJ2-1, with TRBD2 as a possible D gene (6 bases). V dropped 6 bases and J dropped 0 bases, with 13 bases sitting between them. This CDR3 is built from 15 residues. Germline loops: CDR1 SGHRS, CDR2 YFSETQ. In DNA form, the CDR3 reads TGCGCCAGCATGACGGGGGACGGCTCCTACAATGAGCAGTTCTTC. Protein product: CASMTGDGSYNEQFF.

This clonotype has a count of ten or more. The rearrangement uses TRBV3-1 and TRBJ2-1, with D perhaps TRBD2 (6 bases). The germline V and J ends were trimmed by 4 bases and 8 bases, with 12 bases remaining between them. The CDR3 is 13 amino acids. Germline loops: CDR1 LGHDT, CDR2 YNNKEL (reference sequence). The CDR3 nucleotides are TGTGCCAGCAGCCTCGGACTAAACGATGAGCAGTTCTTC. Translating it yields CASSLGLNDEQFF.

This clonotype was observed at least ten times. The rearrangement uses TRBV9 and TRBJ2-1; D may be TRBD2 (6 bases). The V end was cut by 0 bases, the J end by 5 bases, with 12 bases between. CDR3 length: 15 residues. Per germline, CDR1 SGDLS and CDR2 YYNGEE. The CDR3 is CASSVETGEDNEQFF. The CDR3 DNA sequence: TGTGCCAGCAGCGTAGAGACGGGGGAAGACAATGAGCAGTTCTTC.

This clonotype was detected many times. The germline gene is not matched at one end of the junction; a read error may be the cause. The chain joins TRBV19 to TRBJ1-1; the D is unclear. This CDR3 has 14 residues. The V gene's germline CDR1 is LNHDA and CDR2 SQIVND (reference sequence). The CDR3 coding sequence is TGTGCCAGTACCCCCCGAACGGGGAACCCTGAAGCTTTCTTT. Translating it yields CASTPRTGNPEAFF.

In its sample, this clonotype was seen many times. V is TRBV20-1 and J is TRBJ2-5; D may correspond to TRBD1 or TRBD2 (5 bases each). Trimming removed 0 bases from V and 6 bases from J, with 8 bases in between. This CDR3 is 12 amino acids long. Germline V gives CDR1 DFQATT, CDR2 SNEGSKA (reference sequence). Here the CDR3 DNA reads TGCAGTGCTAGAGAGCAGGGACAGACCCAGTACTTC. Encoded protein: CSAREQGQTQYF.

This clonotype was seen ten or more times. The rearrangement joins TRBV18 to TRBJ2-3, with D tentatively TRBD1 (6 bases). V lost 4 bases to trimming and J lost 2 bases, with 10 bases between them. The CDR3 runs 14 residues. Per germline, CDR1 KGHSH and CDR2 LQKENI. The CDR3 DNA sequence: TGTGCCAGCTCACAGACAGGCGTCACAGATACGCAGTATTTT. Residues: CASSQTGVTDTQYF.